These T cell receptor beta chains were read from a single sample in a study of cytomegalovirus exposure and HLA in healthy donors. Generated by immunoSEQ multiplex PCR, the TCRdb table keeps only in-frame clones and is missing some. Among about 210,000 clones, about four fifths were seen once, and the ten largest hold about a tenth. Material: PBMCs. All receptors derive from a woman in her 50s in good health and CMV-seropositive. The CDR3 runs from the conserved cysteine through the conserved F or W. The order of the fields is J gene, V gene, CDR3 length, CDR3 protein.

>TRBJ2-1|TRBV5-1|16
CASSLATSRTYNEQFF
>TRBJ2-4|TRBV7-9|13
CASSKTAKNIQYF
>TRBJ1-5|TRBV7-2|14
CASAFQGIGQPQHF
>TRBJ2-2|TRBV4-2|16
CASSPPGQYDTGELFF
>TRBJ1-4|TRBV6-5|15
CASRIIGQTNEKLFF
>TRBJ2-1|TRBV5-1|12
CASSLVRGGQFF
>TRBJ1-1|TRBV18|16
CASSPRQADTNTEAFF
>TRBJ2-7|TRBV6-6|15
CASSYNPWDRNEQYF
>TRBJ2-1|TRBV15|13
CATSPRLREGQFF
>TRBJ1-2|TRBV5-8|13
CASSLGRGLGYTF
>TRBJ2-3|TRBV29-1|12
CSVRRGGDTQYF
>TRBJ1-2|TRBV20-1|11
CSARQGGGYTF
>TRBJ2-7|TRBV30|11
CAWSVQAKQYF
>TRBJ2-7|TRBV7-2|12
CASSVSFVEQYF
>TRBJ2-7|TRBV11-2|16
CASSFTVPPKFYEQYF
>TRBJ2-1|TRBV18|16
CASSKPIASSYNEQFF
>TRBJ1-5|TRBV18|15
CASSPREAGNQPQHF
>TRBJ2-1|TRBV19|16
CASSIETGASYNEQFF
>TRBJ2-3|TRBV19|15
CASSIVAGAADTQYF
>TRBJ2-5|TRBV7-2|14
CASSLDRTGGSQYF
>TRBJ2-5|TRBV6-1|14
CATTRAGQAETQYF
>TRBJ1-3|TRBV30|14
CAWSVAWTGNTIYF
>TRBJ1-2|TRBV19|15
CASSQIRDRAYGYTF
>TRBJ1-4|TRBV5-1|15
CASTHLGATNEKLFF
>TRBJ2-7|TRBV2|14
CASSRISSSYEQYF
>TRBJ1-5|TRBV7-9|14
CASSLGGGNQPQHF
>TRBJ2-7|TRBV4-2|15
CASSQEHASTYEQYF
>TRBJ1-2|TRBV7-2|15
CASSLGTDSNYGYTF
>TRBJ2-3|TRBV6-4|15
CASSDSSGGADTQYF
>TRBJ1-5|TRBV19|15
CASTGPGQGRQPQHF
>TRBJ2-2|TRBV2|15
CASSYRDRGTGELFF
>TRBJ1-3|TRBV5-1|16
CASSLSGVGSGNTIYF
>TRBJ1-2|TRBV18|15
CASSPLEQGNYGYTF
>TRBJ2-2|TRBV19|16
CASSMTSGGPTGELFF
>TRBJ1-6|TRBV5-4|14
CASSLDSGNSPLHF
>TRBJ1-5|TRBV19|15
CASSKKGDADQPQHF
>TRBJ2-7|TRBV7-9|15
CASRLGQGSGYEQYF
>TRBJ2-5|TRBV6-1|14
CASSETDLGETQYF
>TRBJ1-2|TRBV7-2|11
CASSPLYGYTF
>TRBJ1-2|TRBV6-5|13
CASSTPANYGYTF
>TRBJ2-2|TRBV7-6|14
CASSLSGLTGELFF